The clone carrying this T cell receptor (beta chain) was counted at least ten times. The target antigen is unknown. The sample is drawn from a study of identical twins. Study-wide results and caveats: Sequences that were beta out-of-frame showed weaker excess twin sharing. Twins shared out-of-frame alpha sequences with excess low generation probability. The same donors were not followed; conclusions instead depended on cross-sectional statistical analysis.

CDR1 MNHEY and CDR2 SVGAGI come from the germline V gene. Losses at the gene ends were 2 bases for V and 9 bases for J; bases not matched to a gene: 3. The CDR3 sequence is 15 residues long. TCRdb itself ran the 5' RACE reads through MiXCR, one entry per CDR3 protein. The data contain 510,000 or so distinct CDR3 sequences, approximately 16% of them singletons. This same sample was also taken into another study, of yellow fever vaccine responses in identical twins. That publication notes: As reported, the vaccine T cell response of twins seemed partly convergent and partly personalized.

The receptor's source is a young woman in good health. The sample comprised CD4+ T cells sorted from blood. The genes are TRBV6-5 and TRBJ2-4; 14 bases are a match to TRBD2. CDR3 bases: TGTGCCAGCAGTTACGATGGGACTAGCGGGAGCATTCAGTACTTC. Translated, it gives CASSYDGTSGSIQYF.